These T cell receptor beta chains were read from a single sample in a study of patients and donors after allogeneic stem cell transplantation. One entry per CDR3 protein, called by TCRdb with MiXCR from the RT-PCR reads. The sample has about 960,000 distinct CDR3 sequences, roughly 17% seen once; the top ten hold 5.5% to 6.5%. Input material: blood, either unsorted or a sorted T cell fraction (not recorded which). The receptors shown here come from a human donor who was either an allogeneic HSCT recipient or a stem cell or donor lymphocyte infusion donor (not recorded which). It is not recorded whose cells these are; they may come from a transplant donor. Both conserved end residues are trimmed from each CDR3.

>TRBV24-1
ATSRTGGGTGELF
>TRBV6-1
ASNAAGANEQF
>TRBV19
ASSIADRHEQY
>TRBV29-1
SVPRRESNYGYT
>TRBV30
ARLEPMNTEAF
>TRBV29-1
SVEAPGTVQETQY
>TRBV6-5
ASSSHSSGNTEAF
>TRBV18
ASSPPGLAGDQETQY
>TRBV29-1
SADRVFSSYGYT
>TRBV3-1
ASSHEGPNTEAF
>TRBV7-9
ASSLDLTGVAEAF
>TRBV5-5
ASSTRWGGESYEQY
>TRBV4-1
ASSHLADPNEKLF
>TRBV5-6
ASTLGPRGPGYT
>TRBV11-2
ASSSELAGGGEQY
>TRBV11-2
ASSSRGQKHNYGYT
>TRBV25-1
ASSERPDSEAF
>TRBV6-2/TRBV6-3
ASSPHPGQGNTEAF
>TRBV4-2
ASSQDDKGRAGYT
>TRBV25-1
ASSDLSFGYT
>TRBV28
ASSLEGGIHYNEQF
>TRBV5-1
ASSLELRESSNEQF
>TRBV5-1
ASSLDQPGTSGPYNEQF
>TRBV29-1
SVMTGLVFTEAF
>TRBV2
ASGWGTGLEDQPQH
>TRBV7-9
ASSSGEGGEKLF
>TRBV19
ASSWEGGNQPQH
>TRBV20-1
SASKGIPEAF
>TRBV15
ATSSLAGGQNIQY
>TRBV5-6
ASSTGPGEPQH
>TRBV6-5
ASSYSGTLKYEQY